A single sample gave rise to the 30 T cell receptor beta chains below, sequenced in a study of blood T cell repertoires in COVID-19. The assay was immunoSEQ multiplex PCR, and TCRdb's table has in-frame clones only and misses some. There are roughly 200,000 clones in the sample; approximately 80% occur only once, and roughly 13% lies in the top ten. The sample was peripheral blood. The receptors stem from a human donor in a cohort sampled during active COVID-19.

This clone was recorded a few times. The rearrangement joins TRBV5-1 to TRBJ2-7; TRBD1 agrees at 11 bases. This CDR3 comprises 14 residues. Germline loops: CDR1 SGHRS, CDR2 YFSETQ. The junction had 2 bases not matched to a gene; V was cut back by 4 bases and J by 2 bases. In DNA form, the CDR3 reads TGCGCCAGCAGCGCGGGACAGGGGGCCTACGAGCAGTACTTC. Translated: CASSAGQGAYEQYF. Filled out from reference TRBV5-1 and TRBJ2-7, the complete variable domain reads KAGVTQTPRYLIKTRGQQVTLSCSPISGHRSVSWYQQTPGQGLQFLFEYFSETQRNKGNFPGRFSGRQFSNSRSEMNVSTLELGDSALYLCASSAGQGAYEQYFGPGTRLTVT.

This clone was observed a handful of times. The same CDR3 arises from other DNA sequences in this sample as well. This chain joins TRBV5-1 and TRBJ2-7, with 10 bases that match TRBD1. Looked up from germline, CDR1 is SGHRS and CDR2 is YFSETQ. V dropped 4 bases and J dropped 2; count of bases not matched to a gene: 3. CDR3 length: 14 amino acids. The CDR3 DNA is TGCGCCAGCAGCCCGGGGACAGGGGCCTACGAGCAGTACTTC. Translating gives CASSPGTGAYEQYF.

This clone was picked up a small number of times. The rearrangement links TRBV28 to TRBJ1-1; 9 nucleotides match TRBD1. V lost 4 bases, J lost 4 bases, and 7 bases stayed unmatched. This CDR3 has 15 residues. Germline lookup yields CDR1 MDHEN and CDR2 SYDVKM. Written as DNA, the CDR3 is TGTGCCAGCAGTTCTTTGACAGGGGGGATCACTGAAGCTTTCTTT. This translates into CASSSLTGGITEAFF.

The CDR3 DNA reads as TGTGCCAGCAGCGTAGCCGAGGGGACAGGGTCCGAGCAGTACTTC. Protein product: CASSVAEGTGSEQYF. The rearrangement joins TRBV9 to TRBJ2-7, with TRBD1 matching over 9 bases. CDR1 and CDR2 from the germline V gene are SGDLS and YYNGEE. The CDR3 covers 15 residues. J was trimmed by 6 bases and V by 0 bases; bases with no gene match: 7.

V gene TRBV10-3 combines with J gene TRBJ2-1; D is perhaps TRBD2 (6 bases). The germline V gene has CDR1 ENHRY and CDR2 SYGVKD. Trimming took off 6 bases at V and 10 bases at J, with 13 bases between the two ends. The length of the CDR3 is 12 residues. The CDR3 DNA follows: TGTGCCATCAGGTCTTCGGGAGACGAGCAGTTCTTC. It codes for CAIRSSGDEQFF.

This clone was picked up one time. The gene calls are TRBV10-3 and TRBJ2-1; D perhaps matches TRBD2 (6 bases). Germline CDR1 ENHRY, CDR2 SYGVKD. V lost 11 bases, J lost 8 bases, and 28 bases lay in between. The CDR3 consists of 16 residues. CDR3 coding DNA: TGTGCCCGGGGGTTTCAGTCTGGGGCTTTTCGGCATGAGCAGTTCTTC. This codes for CARGFQSGAFRHEQFF.

The genes are TRBV4-1 and TRBJ2-7; TRBD2 matches at 10 bases. Germline V CDR1 and CDR2: MGHRA, YSYEKL. The junction had 5 bases not matched to a gene; V was cut back by 4 bases and J by 2 bases. The CDR3 is made up of 15 amino acids. CDR3 sequence reads: CASSPRTSGTYEQYF. CDR3 DNA sequence: TGCGCCAGCAGCCCCCGGACTAGCGGTACCTACGAGCAGTACTTC.

The V gene is TRBV7-9, the J gene TRBJ1-6; the D is unclear. The CDR3 loop spans 14 amino acids. Per the germline V gene, CDR1 is SEHNR and CDR2 is FQNEAQ (reference sequence). Trimming took 1 base from V and 7 from J, leaving 8 bases between them. This chain's CDR3 is CASSLGALNSPLHF. In nucleotides, the CDR3 is TGTGCCAGCAGCTTAGGGGCCCTAAATTCACCCCTCCACTTT.

The rearrangement joins TRBV25-1 to TRBJ1-6, with D maybe TRBD1 (6 bases). The CDR3 length is 15 residues. The V gene's germline CDR1 is MGHDK and CDR2 SYGVNS. The germline V and J ends were trimmed by 0 bases and 9 bases, with 12 bases remaining between them. DNA for the CDR3: TGTGCCAGCAGTGAATACGGGGGGGGCGGTTCACCCCTCCACTTT. Protein sequence: CASSEYGGGGSPLHF.

The V and J genes are TRBV9 and TRBJ1-5; D remains unclear. Germline loops: CDR1 SGDLS, CDR2 YYNGEE. CDR3 length: 14 residues. The V gene lost 4 bases and the J gene lost 6 bases, with 14 bases spanning the gap. The CDR3 spells CASSTGERGQPQHF. CDR3 nucleotides: TGTGCCAGCAGCACCGGTGAACGAGGTCAGCCCCAGCATTTT.

V gene TRBV4-1 combines with J gene TRBJ2-1; 12 nucleotides align to TRBD2. Germline V lookup: CDR1 MGHRA, CDR2 YSYEKL. This CDR3 spans 16 amino acids. Losses at the gene ends were 2 bases for V and 4 bases for J; bases not matched to a gene: 3. CDR3 in amino acids: CASSQLGLAGYNEQFF. CDR3 sequence (DNA): TGCGCCAGCAGCCAATTAGGACTAGCGGGGTACAATGAGCAGTTCTTC.

The V and J genes are TRBV11-2 and TRBJ2-5, with D tentatively TRBD1 (6 bases). Per the germline V gene, CDR1 is SGHAT and CDR2 is FQNNGV. The V end lost 5 bases, the J end lost 4 bases, and 17 bases lay between the germline ends. The CDR3 consists of 15 residues. The CDR3 loop reads CASSPNYREGETQYF. The DNA of the CDR3 is TGTGCCAGCAGCCCTAACTACAGGGAAGGAGAGACCCAGTACTTC.

The gene calls are TRBV4-1 and TRBJ1-4, with 10 bases lining up with TRBD1. Germline lookup yields CDR1 MGHRA and CDR2 YSYEKL. This CDR3 spans 15 amino acids. V gave up 1 base and J gave up 6 bases; unmatched junction bases: 2. This chain's CDR3 is CASSQGGTGDEKLFF. CDR3 nucleotides: TGCGCCAGCAGCCAAGGGGGGACAGGGGATGAAAAACTGTTTTTT.

DNA of the CDR3: TGCGCCAGCAGCTCGGGACAGGGACTCTCCTACGAGCAGTACTTC. This encodes CASSSGQGLSYEQYF. V usage is TRBV5-1 and J usage is TRBJ2-7; 9 bases fit TRBD1. The CDR3 is 15 amino acids. Germline V gene sequence: CDR1 SGHRS, CDR2 YFSETQ. V shed 3 bases and J 0 bases; nucleotides not matched to a gene: 4.

V is TRBV7-2 and J is TRBJ2-3; maybe TRBD2 (5 bases). This CDR3 comprises 16 residues. V gave up 5 bases and J gave up 0 bases, with 15 bases separating them. Germline CDR1 and CDR2: SGHTA and FQGNSA. The CDR3 is CASSPNPGLSTDTQYF. For the CDR3, the DNA is TGTGCCAGCAGCCCAAACCCAGGACTGAGCACAGATACGCAGTATTTT.

The chain carries TRBV19 and TRBJ2-7; 11 bases match TRBD1. The germline V gene encodes CDR1 LNHDA and CDR2 SQIVND (reference sequence). Germline trimming cut 6 bases from V and 1 base from J; bases unmatched to any gene: 2. The CDR3 extends over 14 amino acids. In nucleotides, the CDR3 is TGTGCCAGTAGAGGACAGGGGGCTTCCTACGAGCAGTACTTC. Translating it yields CASRGQGASYEQYF.

V is TRBV5-1 and J is TRBJ2-2; possibly TRBD2 for D (5 bases). V lost 0 bases to trimming and J lost 2 bases, with 11 bases between them. CDR1 and CDR2 (germline): SGHRS, YFSETQ. The CDR3 is 16 amino acids. CDR3 sequence (DNA): TGCGCCAGCAGCTTGGTAGGCGGGTCAAACACCGGGGAGCTGTTTTTT. Its protein product is CASSLVGGSNTGELFF.

The chain carries TRBV20-1 and TRBJ2-1; 8 bases agree with TRBD2. CDR1 DFQATT and CDR2 SNEGSKA come from the germline V gene (reference sequence). The CDR3 has 17 residues. Trimming removed 3 bases from V and 6 bases from J; junction bases left unmatched: 16. CDR3 in amino acids: CSASPSGGLAGGNEQFF. The CDR3 DNA reads TGCAGTGCTAGTCCTTCCGGGGGTTTGGCGGGGGGCAATGAGCAGTTCTTC.

As DNA, the CDR3 is TGCGCCAGCAGGGGCGGGATTGGAACTAATGAAAAACTGTTTTTT. It encodes CASRGGIGTNEKLFF. This sequence joins TRBV4-1 and TRBJ1-4, with D unclear. V gave up 6 bases and J gave up 1 base, with 12 bases separating them. This CDR3 contains 15 residues. Per germline, CDR1 MGHRA and CDR2 YSYEKL.

The V call is TRBV7-8, the J call TRBJ2-2; tentatively, D is TRBD1 (5 bases). Trimming removed 4 bases at V and 0 bases at J, with 12 bases between. This CDR3 has 16 amino acids. Germline V gene data show CDR1 as SGHVS and CDR2 as FQNEAQ. This chain's CDR3 is CASSSTRASNTGELFF. In nucleotides, the CDR3 is TGTGCCAGCAGCTCAACCAGGGCATCGAACACCGGGGAGCTGTTTTTT. The variable domain in full, completed from reference TRBV7-8 and TRBJ2-2, reads GAGVSQSPRYKVAKRGQDVALRCDPISGHVSLFWYQQALGQGPEFLTYFQNEAQLDKSGLPSDRFFAERPEGSVSTLKIQRTQQEDSAVYLCASSSTRASNTGELFFGEGSRLTVL.

The chain recombines TRBV27 with TRBJ2-7, with D possibly TRBD2 on 6 matching bases. The CDR3 contains 11 residues. V lost 10 bases to trimming and J lost 5 bases, with 12 bases between them. Germline CDR1 is MNHEY and CDR2 is SMNVEV (reference sequence). Written as DNA, the CDR3 is TGTGCCACCGTCCTAGCGAACGAGCAGTACTTC. It is translated as CATVLANEQYF.

The chain couples TRBV27 to TRBJ1-4; tentative D call: TRBD1 (6 bases). V lost 1 base and J lost 6, with 12 bases in between. Germline values: CDR1 MNHEY, CDR2 SMNVEV (reference sequence). The CDR3 has 15 amino acids. As DNA, the CDR3 is TGTGCCAGCAGTTTATGGGCAGGGGCTCATGAAAAACTGTTTTTT. Translated: CASSLWAGAHEKLFF. Filled out from reference TRBV27 and TRBJ1-4, the complete variable domain reads EAQVTQNPRYLITVTGKKLTVTCSQNMNHEYMSWYRQDPGLGLRQIYYSMNVEVTDKGDVPEGYKVSRKEKRNFPLILESPSPNQTSLYFCASSLWAGAHEKLFFGSGTQLSVL.

Note on this clone: A read error may account for a junction end that differs from germline. This sequence joins TRBV20-1 and TRBJ2-7; 12 bases are shared with TRBD2. This CDR3 is 14 amino acids long. The V gene's germline CDR1 is DFQATT and CDR2 SNEGSKA (reference sequence). This CDR3 reads CSASKSLAGGRGDF. The DNA of the CDR3 is TGCAGTGCTAGTAAGTCGCTAGCGGGAGGGAGAGGCGACTTC.

The chain links TRBV6-5 to TRBJ1-5; tentative D call: TRBD1 (6 bases). Germline loops: CDR1 MNHEY, CDR2 SVGAGI. The V end lost 6 bases, the J end lost 7 bases, and 16 bases lay between the germline ends. This CDR3 has 14 residues. CDR3 region: CASRTGTLSQPQHF. In DNA form, the CDR3 reads TGTGCCAGCAGAACAGGGACACTTTCGCAGCCCCAGCATTTT.

The CDR3 loop reads CASSLGGRGGDTQYF. Written as DNA, the CDR3 is TGTGCCAGCAGCTTAGGGGGAAGGGGTGGAGATACGCAGTATTTT. The genes are TRBV7-2 and TRBJ2-3, with D maybe TRBD1 (5 bases). The V end lost 1 base, the J end lost 5 bases, and 13 bases lay between the germline ends. CDR3 size: 15 residues. In germline, CDR1 is SGHTA, CDR2 FQGNSA.

In its sample, this clone was seen a few times. The J gene is TRBJ1-5, the V gene TRBV28; D is unresolved. The ends were cut back, 4 bases at V and 4 bases at J, with 8 bases in the middle. The CDR3 is 13 amino acids. Germline CDR1 is MDHEN and CDR2 is SYDVKM. The CDR3 sequence is CASSSVANQPQHF. CDR3 bases: TGTGCCAGCAGTTCGGTAGCTAATCAGCCCCAGCATTTT.

V and J are TRBV30 and TRBJ2-7, with no clear D. Trimming removed 0 bases at V and 2 bases at J, with 8 bases between. Germline lookup yields CDR1 GTSNPN and CDR2 SVGIG (reference sequence). The CDR3 extends over 13 amino acids. CDR3 amino acids: CAWSVSNAYEQYF. CDR3 bases: TGTGCCTGGAGTGTTTCCAATGCCTACGAGCAGTACTTC.

This clone was seen ten or more times. The chain carries TRBV4-1 and TRBJ2-1; 9 bases map to TRBD2. The CDR3 has 17 residues. Germline lookup yields CDR1 MGHRA and CDR2 YSYEKL. With 1 base clipped from V and 8 bases from J, the junction kept 12 bases outside the gene matches. The CDR3 sequence is CASSQGGPGLALYEQFF. Here the CDR3 DNA reads TGCGCCAGCAGCCAAGGGGGGCCGGGACTAGCACTCTATGAGCAGTTCTTC.

V usage is TRBV6-5 and J usage is TRBJ1-2, with 7 bases matching TRBD1. V lost 6 bases to trimming and J lost 4 bases; unmatched junction nucleotides: 5. The CDR3 totals 13 residues. Per the germline V gene, CDR1 is MNHEY and CDR2 is SVGAGI. The CDR3 protein is CASRKQGSYGYTF. The CDR3 bases are TGTGCCAGCAGGAAACAGGGGAGCTATGGCTACACCTTC.

This rearrangement joins TRBV6-2 or TRBV6-3 to TRBJ1-1; 8 nucleotides agree with TRBD1. This CDR3 has 14 residues. Germline values: CDR1 MNHEY, CDR2 SVGEGT. The trim removed 2 bases at V and 5 bases at J, leaving 4 bases unmatched. The CDR3 DNA is TGTGCCAGCAGTTACCAGGGGGCCGAAACTGAAGCTTTCTTT. Residues: CASSYQGAETEAFF.